This T cell receptor (beta chain) was recorded in a study of shared clonotypes between healthy human individuals. Produced via immunoSEQ multiplex PCR; TCRdb's table is partial and in-frame only. This sample has about 610,000 clones, with 95% to 98% found just once. From germline, CDR1 is MDHEN and CDR2 SYDVKM. The CDR3 has 11 amino acids. The chain carries TRBV28 and TRBJ2-5; D unresolved. The J call may not be correct, given that the DNA end is closer to TRBJ2-7. The sample consisted of naive CD4+ T cells sorted from blood. As for subset: CD45RA+ positively selected. The sequence came from a young woman in good health. The CDR3 DNA reads TGTGCCAGCAGTTTATTCCACGAGCAGTACTTC. It is translated as CASSLFHEQYF.